What follows is one T cell receptor (beta chain) and its context. Its recognized antigen is unknown. No much larger clone is present one base from it, and per-base qualities are unavailable. These data belong to a study of blood T cell repertoires in COVID-19 (dated by TCRdb to 2018 to 2021). The study in broad terms: Collaborator samples came from the United States, Italy and Spain and covered acute and convalescent phases of COVID-19. The material from the prospective study consisted of cDNA or gDNA derived from T cells, B-cell-depleted T cells, or PBMCs. Deeply sampled blood TCRbeta repertoires from subjects exposed to, actively infected with, or recovered from COVID-19 were included in the dataset. The repertoires were released in a freely available public database meant as a resource for research on the immune response to SARS-CoV-2. Samples were obtained from the ongoing ImmuneRACE study (first 160 participants) and from over a thousand subjects provided by 6 global collaborators. Nearly every sample came with metadata listing a de-identified subject ID, COVID-19 status, age in years and sex. Where available, HLA class I and class II types were taken from metadata supplied by the sample provider and were not determined by assay-based typing.

In the prospective study, participants were about 18 to 89 years old, resided in approximately 25 geographic areas of the United States, and were enrolled through a virtual design. To assign participants to cohorts, the prospective study relied on clinical history that participants themselves reported in a screening survey and a study questionnaire. ImmuneRACE Cohort 3 recovered participants were defined by two consecutive negative NP/OP PCR tests, healthcare professional clearance, or symptom resolution. In the prospective study, mobile phlebotomists collected whole blood, serum and a nasopharyngeal or oropharyngeal swab from each participant. Prospective study participants could optionally give additional blood draws and questionnaires over an approximately 2-month period. Blood samples from the prospective study were shipped frozen or at room temperature prior to DNA extraction. Results the study describes overall, beyond this receptor: Clinical and demographic metadata were provided uncurated, with the amount varying by source and participant.

TCRbeta CDR3 regions were amplified from genomic DNA using the immunoSEQ Assay, a bias-controlled multiplex PCR. The source study handled its data this way. The number of nucleated cells in each sample was estimated by amplification of reference gene primers within the assay. To quantify the absolute abundance of each unique TCRbeta CDR3 rearrangement, sequence reads were collapsed and filtered. For each sample, productive Simpson clonality was calculated as the square root of Simpson's diversity index over productive rearrangements. Here the immuneACCESS table is served through TCRdb, limited to in-frame sequences with V and J called. Missing clones are a known gap in these copies; in checked studies unresolved V genes cover under half, and the rest lacks a known reason. V and J calls and clone size are those listed in that table; D and trimming were worked out from the DNA. For this sample the table gives under 300,000 clones, of which roughly nine tenths were detected only once. The ten largest clones capture 2% to 2.5% of the sample.

V is reduced by 10 bases and J by 3 bases, leaving a spacing of 16 bases between them. From the germline V gene, CDR1 is SGHVS and CDR2 is FNYEAQ. The CDR3 runs 13 residues from the cysteine to the phenylalanine. Only CDR3 DNA remains: 39 bases, in frame from the first base. The V and J genes are TRBV7-6 and TRBJ2-7, with no D gene named confidently. The TCR was taken from a woman under 30 who had recovered from COVID-19. The specimen was PBMCs or T cells enriched from blood (not recorded which). The CDR3 region reads CATSAVLGYEQYF. In nucleotides, the sequence is TGTGCCACGTCAGCAGTTCTAGGCTACGAGCAGTACTTC.